The 31 T cell receptor beta chains presented below share a single source sample, sequenced in a study of blood T cell repertoires in COVID-19. Method: immunoSEQ multiplex PCR; TCRdb's copy keeps in-frame clones and lacks some. The table lists some 170,000 clones, roughly 73% of them singletons. The sample taken for sequencing was peripheral blood. The source is a man between 65 and 80 years old with acute or convalescent COVID-19.

This clone was picked up a small number of times. This chain connects TRBV18 to TRBJ2-5; maybe TRBD2 (6 bases). Per germline, CDR1 KGHSH and CDR2 LQKENI. This CDR3 region has 14 residues. The V gene lost 5 bases and the J gene lost 5 bases, with 15 bases spanning the gap. CDR3 nucleotide sequence: TGTGCCAGCTCAGGTAGCCTTGGAGGGGAGACCCAGTACTTC. Amino acids: CASSGSLGGETQYF.

This clone was recorded only once. This chain links TRBV9 with TRBJ1-1; D gene uncertain. Germline V gives CDR1 SGDLS, CDR2 YYNGEE. Trimming stripped 0 bases from V and 7 bases from J, with 10 bases between. The CDR3 is 13 amino acids. CDR3 coding DNA: TGTGCCAGCAGCGTAGTAGTGGTTGGTGAAGCTTTCTTT. The encoded protein is CASSVVVVGEAFF.

The count of this clone is one. V gene TRBV4-1 combines with J gene TRBJ2-5, with D perhaps TRBD2 (6 bases). Germline V lookup: CDR1 MGHRA, CDR2 YSYEKL. The CDR3 length is 15 residues. Deletions cut 0 bases from V and 3 bases from J, with 11 bases between. CDR3 in amino acids: CASSQDRPSEETQYF. CDR3 bases: TGCGCCAGCAGCCAAGATCGGCCTAGCGAAGAGACCCAGTACTTC.

The CDR3 coding sequence is TGTGCCAGCAGTTTATCCCTCAGGGAGGTAGAGACTAATGAAAAACTGTTTTTT. Its protein is CASSLSLREVETNEKLFF. V usage is TRBV28 and J usage is TRBJ1-4, with D possibly being TRBD1 (5 bases). CDR3 length: 18 amino acids. Trimming removed 1 base from V and 2 bases from J, with 17 bases in between. Germline V gene sequence: CDR1 MDHEN, CDR2 SYDVKM. The full variable domain, with the rest looked up from reference TRBV28 and TRBJ1-4, is DVKVTQSSRYLVKRTGEKVFLECVQDMDHENMFWYRQDPGLGLRLIYFSYDVKMKEKGDIPEGYSVSREKKERFSLILESASTNQTSMYLCASSLSLREVETNEKLFFGSGTQLSVL.

The chain is built from TRBV7-8 and TRBJ2-3, with D maybe TRBD2 (5 bases). Germline CDR1 and CDR2: SGHVS and FQNEAQ. V was clipped by 5 bases and J by 1 base, with 16 bases between them. This CDR3 spans 16 amino acids. CDR3 DNA sequence: TGTGCCAGCAGCGCAGAGGTGCGGCGGGGCACAGATACGCAGTATTTT. Protein: CASSAEVRRGTDTQYF.

The chain joins TRBV11-3 to TRBJ1-3; TRBD1 matches at 8 bases. The V segment lost 3 bases and the J segment 3 bases; nucleotides outside the gene matches: 10. Germline assignment: CDR1 SGHNT and CDR2 YENEEA. The CDR3 runs to 17 residues. The CDR3 loop reads CASSFRTGFSSGNTIYF. In DNA, the CDR3 is TGTGCCAGCAGCTTTCGGACAGGGTTTTCAAGTGGAAACACCATATATTTT.

The chain carries TRBV4-3 and TRBJ1-2, with 9 bases lining up with TRBD1. Losses at the gene ends were 1 base for V and 5 bases for J; bases not matched to a gene: 5. The CDR3 length is 15 residues. The germline gives CDR1 LGHNA, CDR2 YSLEER. As DNA, the CDR3 is TGCGCCAGCAGCCAAGGGACAGGGGAAGGGTATGGCTACACCTTC. This codes for CASSQGTGEGYGYTF.

The chain employs TRBV21-1 and TRBJ1-1. TRBV21-1 is a documented pseudogene. The CDR3 sequence is 17 residues long. In DNA, the CDR3 is TGTGCCAGCAGGAGCAAAGCGTCGGGTTCCGTGGGCACTGAAGCTTTCTTT. Its protein is CASRSKASGSVGTEAFF.

The rearrangement joins TRBV27 to TRBJ1-5; 8 bases map to TRBD1. Per the germline V gene, CDR1 is MNHEY and CDR2 is SMNVEV (reference sequence). V lost 5 bases and J lost 6; bases outside the gene matches: 12. The CDR3 totals 16 residues. CDR3 in amino acids: CASSPFGTGFVQPQHF. CDR3 bases: TGTGCCAGCAGTCCGTTCGGGACAGGTTTTGTTCAGCCCCAGCATTTT.

The CDR3: CASSPQAGANTGELFF. The CDR3 bases are TGCGCCAGCAGCCCCCAGGCGGGGGCGAACACCGGGGAGCTGTTTTTT. J is TRBJ2-2 and V is TRBV5-1, with TRBD2 identical over 7 bases. Per germline, CDR1 SGHRS and CDR2 YFSETQ. This CDR3 is built from 16 residues. V gave up 4 bases and J gave up 0 bases; unmatched junction bases: 6.

This sequence joins TRBV4-2 and TRBJ1-1, with no clear D. CDR1 LGHNA and CDR2 YNFKEQ come from the germline V gene. Trimming stripped 2 bases from V and 0 bases from J, with 13 bases between. The CDR3 has 16 amino acids. The CDR3 sequence is CASSQTSGKMNTEAFF. As DNA, the CDR3 is TGTGCCAGCAGCCAAACCTCCGGGAAAATGAACACTGAAGCTTTCTTT.

The chain combines TRBV5-6 with TRBJ1-5; no firm D call. This CDR3 contains 15 residues. V lost 10 bases and J 2 bases, leaving 19 bases between the germline ends. Per germline, CDR1 SGHDT and CDR2 YYEEEE. Here the CDR3 DNA reads TGTGCCTCTCTATCCCCCCCGATTTGCAATCAGCCCCAGCATTTT. It yields the protein CASLSPPICNQPQHF.

The gene calls are TRBV29-1 and TRBJ1-1, with 7 bases matching TRBD1. Germline loops: CDR1 SQVTM, CDR2 ANQGSEA. V was clipped by 7 bases and J by 1 base; unmatched bases: 9. The CDR3 extends over 14 amino acids. The CDR3 spells CSAIGGQPNTEAFF. The DNA for the CDR3 is TGCAGCGCCATAGGGGGACAGCCGAACACTGAAGCTTTCTTT.

This clone was recorded many times. The chain has TRBV5-4 and TRBJ1-2; weak D call: TRBD1 (6 bases). V was cut by 3 bases and J by 5 bases, with 17 bases left in between. This CDR3 is built from 15 residues. The germline gives CDR1 SGHNT, CDR2 YYREEE (reference sequence). CDR3 protein: CASSSRFRGGYGYTF. CDR3 bases: TGTGCCAGCAGCTCCCGATTCAGGGGAGGGTATGGCTACACCTTC.

The chain recombines TRBV3-1 (or the pseudogene TRBV3-2) with TRBJ1-5; D not resolved. V was pared by 1 base and J by 7 bases, with 17 bases between. Germline V gene lookup returns CDR1 LGHDT and CDR2 YNNKEL (reference sequence). The CDR3 contains 16 residues. The CDR3 region has the DNA TGTGCCAGCAGCCAAGGTGCAGGTCTATCGCAGCAGCCCCAGCATTTT. This sequence encodes CASSQGAGLSQQPQHF.

The genes are TRBV24-1 and TRBJ1-5; TRBD1 might be the D (5 bases). CDR1 KGHDR and CDR2 SFDVKD come from the germline V gene. The CDR3 has 18 residues. Trimming shortened V by 4 bases and J by 0 bases, and 18 bases separated the two germline ends. CDR3 DNA sequence: TGTGCCACCAGTGAGCCCGATAGACAGAGAAATAGCAATCAGCCCCAGCATTTT. It yields the protein CATSEPDRQRNSNQPQHF.

The rearrangement uses TRBV15 and TRBJ2-1; D not resolved. Germline lookup yields CDR1 LNHNV and CDR2 YYDKDF (reference sequence). V was trimmed by 0 bases and J by 0 bases, leaving 9 bases between them. The CDR3 is made up of 16 amino acids. CDR3 nucleotide sequence: TGTGCCACCAGCAGAGATGTTGGCAGCTCCTACAATGAGCAGTTCTTC. Its translation is CATSRDVGSSYNEQFF.

V gene TRBV6-4 combines with J gene TRBJ2-2; D call uncertain. CDR3 length: 14 residues. The germline V gene has CDR1 MRHNA and CDR2 SNTAGT. V lost 0 bases and J 6 bases, leaving 8 bases between the germline ends. CDR3 nucleotides: TGTGCCAGCAGTGACTCGAGCGTCGCCGGGGAGCTGTTTTTT. Amino acids: CASSDSSVAGELFF.

The chain is built from TRBV5-4 and TRBJ2-5; TRBD2 is a possible D gene (6 bases). The CDR3 runs to 16 residues. Germline CDR1 reads SGHNT; CDR2 reads YYREEE (reference sequence). V dropped 4 bases and J dropped 3 bases, with 19 bases sitting between them. This CDR3 is CASSRQGLGNEETQYF. In DNA form, the CDR3 reads TGTGCCAGCAGCCGCCAGGGACTCGGTAATGAAGAGACCCAGTACTTC.

The CDR3 bases are TGTGCCAGCAGCTCCCTCCCCGCAGTCAACTATGGCTACACCTTC. Residues: CASSSLPAVNYGYTF. This chain connects TRBV7-8 to TRBJ1-2; D uncertain. Germline V gene sequence: CDR1 SGHVS, CDR2 FQNEAQ. The CDR3 covers 15 residues. V was pared by 4 bases and J by 2 bases, with 14 bases between. Filled out from reference TRBV7-8 and TRBJ1-2, the complete variable domain reads GAGVSQSPRYKVAKRGQDVALRCDPISGHVSLFWYQQALGQGPEFLTYFQNEAQLDKSGLPSDRFFAERPEGSVSTLKIQRTQQEDSAVYLCASSSLPAVNYGYTFGSGTRLTVV.

V is TRBV12-3 or TRBV12-4 and J is TRBJ1-5, with D possibly TRBD1 on 5 matching bases. Trimming removed 6 bases at V and 7 bases at J, with 13 bases between. The CDR3 is 13 residues long. The DNA for the CDR3 is TGTGCCAGCAGAATTGCAGGGCAGCAGCCCCAGCATTTT. Translated, it gives CASRIAGQQPQHF.

The chain joins TRBV7-2 to TRBJ1-4, with 8 bases lining up with TRBD1. This CDR3 has 15 amino acids. V was clipped by 5 bases and J by 4 bases; unmatched bases: 6. The germline V gene encodes CDR1 SGHTA and CDR2 FQGNSA. CDR3 coding DNA: TGTGCCAGCAGCCCGCAGACAGGGGTTAATGAAAAACTGTTTTTT. Translation gives CASSPQTGVNEKLFF.

The chain has TRBV25-1 and TRBJ2-7; 10 bases are shared with TRBD1. Losses at the gene ends were 6 bases for V and 3 bases for J; bases not matched to a gene: 14. The CDR3 length is 17 residues. The germline V gene has CDR1 MGHDK and CDR2 SYGVNS. This CDR3 is CASSRTFGQGVLYEQYF. As DNA, the CDR3 is TGTGCCAGCAGCCGAACCTTTGGACAGGGGGTCCTCTACGAGCAGTACTTC.

V gene TRBV28 combines with J gene TRBJ1-2; 9 bases map to TRBD1. Germline values: CDR1 MDHEN, CDR2 SYDVKM. This CDR3 has 17 residues. The V segment lost 2 bases and the J segment 4 bases; nucleotides outside the gene matches: 11. CDR3 in amino acids: CASSLTGQGIPLYGYTF. The CDR3 DNA follows: TGTGCCAGCAGTTTAACGGGACAGGGTATTCCGCTCTATGGCTACACCTTC.

The J gene is TRBJ2-5, the V gene TRBV19; no clear D. V was trimmed by 3 bases and J by 0 bases, leaving 14 bases between them. This CDR3 spans 16 amino acids. CDR1 and CDR2 from the germline V gene are LNHDA and SQIVND (reference sequence). This CDR3 is CASSIPTTSHQETQYF. In DNA, the CDR3 is TGTGCCAGTAGTATCCCTACGACTTCTCACCAAGAGACCCAGTACTTC.

The chain joins TRBV7-2 to TRBJ1-1; tentative D call: TRBD1 (5 bases). CDR3 length: 15 amino acids. The germline V gene has CDR1 SGHTA and CDR2 FQGNSA. The ends were cut back, 1 base at V and 8 bases at J, with 17 bases in the middle. The CDR3 protein is CASSLVQGGLLEAFF. The DNA of the CDR3 is TGTGCCAGCAGCTTAGTTCAGGGTGGGTTATTGGAAGCTTTCTTT.

The chain employs TRBV9 and TRBJ1-1; no definite D call. The CDR3 totals 15 residues. Germline lookup yields CDR1 SGDLS and CDR2 YYNGEE. V lost 0 bases to trimming and J lost 5 bases, with 14 bases between them. DNA for the CDR3: TGTGCCAGCAGCGTAGGGGAGGTGGCGGGGACTGAAGCTTTCTTT. Translating gives CASSVGEVAGTEAFF.

This clone came up a few times. The chain is built from TRBV5-1 and TRBJ1-1; 7 bases map to TRBD1. After removal of 5 bases from V and 0 bases from J, the junction contained 4 bases not matched to a gene. Germline values: CDR1 SGHRS, CDR2 YFSETQ. The CDR3 is 14 amino acids. CDR3 amino acids: CASRPTGMNTEAFF. For the CDR3, the DNA is TGCGCCAGCAGGCCGACAGGGATGAACACTGAAGCTTTCTTT.

The chain links TRBV11-3 to TRBJ2-1; D possibly corresponds to TRBD2 (5 bases). Trimming took off 3 bases at V and 6 bases at J, with 24 bases between the two ends. The CDR3 covers 18 residues. Germline loops: CDR1 SGHNT, CDR2 YENEEA. The CDR3 protein is CASSFTTWGASVGNEQFF. CDR3 in DNA: TGTGCCAGCAGCTTTACCACCTGGGGAGCGTCTGTGGGCAATGAGCAGTTCTTC.

The V call is TRBV3-1 (or the pseudogene TRBV3-2), the J call TRBJ2-4, with TRBD2 as a possible D gene (5 bases). The CDR3 loop spans 13 amino acids. Trimming removed 4 bases at V and 7 bases at J, with 11 bases between. Germline CDR1 LGHDT, CDR2 YNNKEL (reference sequence). For the CDR3, the DNA is TGTGCCAGCAGCCGACGAGGGTTGAACATTCAGTACTTC. This encodes CASSRRGLNIQYF.

The chain carries TRBV4-1 and TRBJ2-5; maybe TRBD2 (6 bases). Trimming took 3 bases from V and 5 from J, leaving 22 bases between them. Germline-derived CDR1 and CDR2 are MGHRA and YSYEKL. The CDR3 has 17 residues. CDR3 in DNA: TGCGCCAGCAGCCACGATCGGGCGGGGCCGGGACTGGAGACCCAGTACTTC. It specifies CASSHDRAGPGLETQYF.